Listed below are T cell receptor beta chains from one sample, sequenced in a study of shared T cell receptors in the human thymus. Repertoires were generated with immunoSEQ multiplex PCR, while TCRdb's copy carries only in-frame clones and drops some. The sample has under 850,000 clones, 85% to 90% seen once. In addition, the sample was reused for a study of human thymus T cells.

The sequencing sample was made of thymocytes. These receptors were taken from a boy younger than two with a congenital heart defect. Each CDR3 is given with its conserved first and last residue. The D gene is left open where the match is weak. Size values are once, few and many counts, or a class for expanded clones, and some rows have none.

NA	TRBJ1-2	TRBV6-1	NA	TGTGCCAGCAGTGTCAGACAGGCCCTGGGCTACACCTTC	CASSVRQALGYTF
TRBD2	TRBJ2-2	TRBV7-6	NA	TGTGCCAGCAGCTACGCCAGGGCTGGGCTAGCGGGAGCTGGGGAGCTGTTTTTT	CASSYARAGLAGAGELFF
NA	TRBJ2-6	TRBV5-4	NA	TGTGCCAGCAGCTTGGTCGGGGAGCACTCTGGGGCCAACGTCCTGACTTTC	CASSLVGEHSGANVLTF
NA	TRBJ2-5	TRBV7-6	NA	TGTGCCAGCGCTGAGACAGATCAAGAGACCCAGTACTTC	CASAETDQETQYF
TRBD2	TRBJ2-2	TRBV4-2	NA	TGTGCCAGCAGCCAGGGCGGGAGTACCACCGGGGAGCTGTTTTTT	CASSQGGSTTGELFF
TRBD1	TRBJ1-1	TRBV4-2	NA	TGTGCCAGCAGCCAAGTGTGGCGGGGGGACAGGAACACTGAAGCTTTCTTT	CASSQVWRGDRNTEAFF
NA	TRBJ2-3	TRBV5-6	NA	TGTGCCAGCAGAAGAGACTCAGATACGCAGTATTTT	CASRRDSDTQYF
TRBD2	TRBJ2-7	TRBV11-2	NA	TGTGCCCAGCGGGAGGGCCAATGGGAGCAGTACTTC	CAQREGQWEQYF
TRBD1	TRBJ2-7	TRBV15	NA	TGTGCCACCAGCTTCCGGGACAGGGGTTACGAGCAGTACTTC	CATSFRDRGYEQYF
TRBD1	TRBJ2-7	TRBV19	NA	TGTGCCAGTAGCAATCCGGGACAGGTGGGAAGACGGGGCGAGCAGTACTTC	CASSNPGQVGRRGEQYF
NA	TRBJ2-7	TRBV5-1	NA	TGCGCCAGCAGCTTGGCCGGGACAGTATCCCCTGGGAGGTACGAGCAGTACTTC	CASSLAGTVSPGRYEQYF
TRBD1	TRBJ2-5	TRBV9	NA	TGTGCCAGCAGCCCATACGACAGGGGATACCAAGAGACCCAGTACTTC	CASSPYDRGYQETQYF
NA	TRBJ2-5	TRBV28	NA	TGTGCCAGCAGTTTCCCGGGGCAAGAGACCCAGTACTTC	CASSFPGQETQYF
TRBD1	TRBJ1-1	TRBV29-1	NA	TGCAGCGTTGATAGCCGGGAATGGGACAGGGGGTCCATGAACACTGAAGCTTTCTTT	CSVDSREWDRGSMNTEAFF
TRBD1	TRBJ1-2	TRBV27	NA	TGTGCCAGCAGTTTGACAGGGCCTACCGCCTATGGCTACACCTTC	CASSLTGPTAYGYTF
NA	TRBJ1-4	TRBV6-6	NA	TGTGCCAGCAGTTCCTCCAGGGATGAAAAACTGTTTTTT	CASSSSRDEKLFF
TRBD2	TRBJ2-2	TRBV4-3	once	TGCGCCAGCAGCCACTCCCGTAGCGGGAGGGCGGGCGGGGAGCTGTTTTTT	CASSHSRSGRAGGELFF
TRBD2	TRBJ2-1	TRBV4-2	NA	TGTGCCAGCAGCACTCGGACTAGCCCCAGAGGCTCCTACAATGAGCAGTTCTTC	CASSTRTSPRGSYNEQFF
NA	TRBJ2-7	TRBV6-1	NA	TGTGCCAGCAGTGAGTTCGGGTGGCGGGATGATTTTTACGAGCAGTACTTC	CASSEFGWRDDFYEQYF
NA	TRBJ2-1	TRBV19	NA	TGTGCCAGTAGTATCGCGGTAGCTAAGTCAACGAATGAGCAGTTCTTC	CASSIAVAKSTNEQFF
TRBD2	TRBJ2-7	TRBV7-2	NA	TGTGCCAGCAGCTTATACGGCCTAGCGGGCCCACCCTACGAGCAGTACTTC	CASSLYGLAGPPYEQYF
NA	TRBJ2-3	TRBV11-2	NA	TGTGCCAGCAGCTTAGTCTCGGCTAGGGGTGATACGCAGTATTTT	CASSLVSARGDTQYF
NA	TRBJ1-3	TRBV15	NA	TGTGCCACCAGCAGATCCCCTGGACGGGACTCCGGAAACACCATATATTTT	CATSRSPGRDSGNTIYF
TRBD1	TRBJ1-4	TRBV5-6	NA	TGTGCCAGCAGCTTGGCGGGGACAGGGGATAGGGAAAAACTGTTTTTT	CASSLAGTGDREKLFF
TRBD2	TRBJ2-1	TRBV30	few	TGTGCCTGGGGGATAGCGGGGCCCTACAATGAGCAGTTCTTC	CAWGIAGPYNEQFF
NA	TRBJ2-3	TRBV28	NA	TGTGCCAGCAGTTCCCGCCCGCCCGGGCAGGGACAAACAGATACGCAGTATTTT	CASSSRPPGQGQTDTQYF
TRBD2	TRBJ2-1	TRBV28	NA	TGTGCCAGCAGCGAAGAATCCGGGAGGACGTCCTACAATGAGCAGTTCTTC	CASSEESGRTSYNEQFF
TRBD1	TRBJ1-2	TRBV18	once	TGTGCCAGCTCACCACCTTGCGACAGGGGGCAAAGGAGCTACACCTTC	CASSPPCDRGQRSYTF
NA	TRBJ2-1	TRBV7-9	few	TGTGCCAGCAGCTTCCGGGATCTCAAGATCGATGAGCAGTTCTTC	CASSFRDLKIDEQFF
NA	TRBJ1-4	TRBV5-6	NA	TGTGCCAGCAGCGGAGGGGGGGATGAAAAACTGTTTTTT	CASSGGGDEKLFF
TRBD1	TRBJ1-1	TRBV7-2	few	TGTGCCAGCAGCTTAGGTGGACAGGGAGCTTTCTTT	CASSLGGQGAFF
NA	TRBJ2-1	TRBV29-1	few	TGCAGCGTTGAAAATCCAAACAGGACGGGGCAGTTCTTC	CSVENPNRTGQFF
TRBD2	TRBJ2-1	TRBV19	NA	TGTGCCAGTAGTATGCGACTAGCGGGAGGGAAGAGGAATGAGCAGTTCTTC	CASSMRLAGGKRNEQFF
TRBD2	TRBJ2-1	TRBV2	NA	TGTGCCAGTCAGAGGCGCTATTCAGGGTTTAGCGGGAGTCGGGATGAGCAGTTCTTC	CASQRRYSGFSGSRDEQFF
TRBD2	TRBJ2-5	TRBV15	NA	TGTGCCACCAGCGAAAGAAGCGGGACTAGCGGGAGTATCGAGACCCAGTACTTC	CATSERSGTSGSIETQYF
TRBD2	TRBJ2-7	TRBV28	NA	TGTGCCAGCAGTTTAAATACAAGCGGGAGATCTCACGAGCAGTACTTC	CASSLNTSGRSHEQYF
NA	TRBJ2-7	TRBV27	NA	TGTGCCACCGATTGTGCCGTGGCTAGGGAGCAGTACTTC	CATDCAVAREQYF
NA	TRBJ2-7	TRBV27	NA	TGTGCCAGCAGTTTAAAGCCTCACTACGAGCAGTACTTC	CASSLKPHYEQYF
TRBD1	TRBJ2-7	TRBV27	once	TGTGCCAGCAGTCCCAACAGGGGGCTAAACGAGCAGTACTTC	CASSPNRGLNEQYF
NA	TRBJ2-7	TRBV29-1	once	TGCAGCGTAAGAAGGGTGAAGGGGGTCGATTACGAGCAGTACTTC	CSVRRVKGVDYEQYF
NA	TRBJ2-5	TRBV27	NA	TGTGCCAGCAGTTTAACTACCCGAGGGACCCAGTACTTC	CASSLTTRGTQYF
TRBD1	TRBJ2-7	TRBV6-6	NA	TGTGCCAGCAGTTACGAGGGGACAGGGGGAAGCGAGCAGTACTTC	CASSYEGTGGSEQYF
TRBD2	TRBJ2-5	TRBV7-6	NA	TGTGCCAGCAGCCGCAGCGGGAGGAGGGGGGAGACCCAGTACTTC	CASSRSGRRGETQYF
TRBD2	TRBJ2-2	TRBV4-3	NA	TGCGCCAGCAGCCAAGGAGGGGCCCAGACTAGCGGGGGGACCGGGGAGCTGTTTTTT	CASSQGGAQTSGGTGELFF
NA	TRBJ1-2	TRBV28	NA	TGTGCCAGCAGTTTATCGCAGGGGCCGGGGTGCTACACCTTC	CASSLSQGPGCYTF
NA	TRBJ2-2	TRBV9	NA	TGTGCCAGCAGCGTAGACAGTAACACCGGGGAGCTGTTTTTT	CASSVDSNTGELFF
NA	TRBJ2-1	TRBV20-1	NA	TGCACCCCACGGGGAGAAGCTTTCTTC	CTPRGEAFF
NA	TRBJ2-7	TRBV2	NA	TGTGCCAGCAGTGAAGGAGCCGAGCAGTACTTC	CASSEGAEQYF
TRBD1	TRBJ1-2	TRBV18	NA	TGTGCCAGCTCACCGGGACAGGCTAACTATGGCTACACCTTC	CASSPGQANYGYTF
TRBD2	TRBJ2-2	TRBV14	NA	TGTGCCAGCAGCCAAGGGACTAGCGGGAGGGACTCACTAGGGGAGCTGTTTTTT	CASSQGTSGRDSLGELFF
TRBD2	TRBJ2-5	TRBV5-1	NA	TGCGCCAGCAGCTCTGTGGCGGGAGGAGTTCTACAAGAGACCCAGTACTTC	CASSSVAGGVLQETQYF
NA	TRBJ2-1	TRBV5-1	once	TGCGCCAGCAGCTTGGCGGGTGCAGGGTCCAATGAGCAGTTCTTC	CASSLAGAGSNEQFF